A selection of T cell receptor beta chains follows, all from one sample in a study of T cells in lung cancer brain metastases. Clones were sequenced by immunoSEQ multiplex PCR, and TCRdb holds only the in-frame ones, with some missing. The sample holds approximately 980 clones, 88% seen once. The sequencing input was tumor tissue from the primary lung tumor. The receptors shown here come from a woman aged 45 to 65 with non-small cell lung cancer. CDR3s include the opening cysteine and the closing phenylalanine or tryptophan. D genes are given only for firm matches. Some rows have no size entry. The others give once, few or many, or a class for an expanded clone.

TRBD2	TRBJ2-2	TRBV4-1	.	TGCGCCAGCAGTCATACTAGCGGGAGAACCGGGGAGCTGTTTTTT	CASSHTSGRTGELFF
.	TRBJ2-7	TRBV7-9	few	TGTGCCAGCAGCCCCGGGTCTGCGGGCCACGAGCAGTACTTC	CASSPGSAGHEQYF
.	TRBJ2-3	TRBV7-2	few	TGTGCCAGCAGCCCGACAACTAGCACAGATACGCAGTATTTT	CASSPTTSTDTQYF
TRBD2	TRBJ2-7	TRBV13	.	TGTGCCAGCAGCTTAAGCCCCGGGACTAGCGGTTCCTACGAGCAGTACTTC	CASSLSPGTSGSYEQYF
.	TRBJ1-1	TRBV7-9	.	TGTGCCAGCAGCTTAGTCCGGTCCTGGACGGACACTGAAGCTTTCTTT	CASSLVRSWTDTEAFF
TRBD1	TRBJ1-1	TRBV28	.	TGTGCCAGCAGCCTCAGGGGGAGGGACACTGAAGCTTTCTTT	CASSLRGRDTEAFF
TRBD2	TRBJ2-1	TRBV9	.	TGTGCCAGCAGCGTAGATGATATGACTAGCGGTCTACGGGATGAGCAGTTCTTC	CASSVDDMTSGLRDEQFF
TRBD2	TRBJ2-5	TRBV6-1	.	TGTGCCAGCAGTGAACTAGCGGGAGGGCCGGAGACCCAGTACTTC	CASSELAGGPETQYF
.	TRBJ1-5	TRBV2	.	TGTGCCAGCAGCCCCGACAGTAGCAATCAGCCCCAGCATTTT	CASSPDSSNQPQHF
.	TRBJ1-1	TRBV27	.	TGTGCCAGCAGTCGTATTGGAGGACACCGGAACACTGAAGCTTTCTTT	CASSRIGGHRNTEAFF
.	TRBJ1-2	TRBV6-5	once	TGTGCCAGCAGCCAGACGGTGTCCCCCCGTGGCTACACCTTC	CASSQTVSPRGYTF
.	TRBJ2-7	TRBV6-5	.	TGTGCCAGCAGTTACGTTAGGGACGGAGATTACGAGCAGTACTTC	CASSYVRDGDYEQYF
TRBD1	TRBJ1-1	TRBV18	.	TGTGCCAGCTCACCGGGACAGGGTTTCACCAATGAAGCTTTCTTT	CASSPGQGFTNEAFF
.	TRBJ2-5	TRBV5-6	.	TGTGCCAGCAGCTTGAGGGGCTCGTACCAAGAGACCCAGTACTTC	CASSLRGSYQETQYF
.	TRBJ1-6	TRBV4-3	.	TGCGCCAGCAGCCAAGATTTCGGGTTGGGGTCCCTCCACTTT	CASSQDFGLGSLHF
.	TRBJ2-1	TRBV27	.	TGTGCCACCTACGACCCCTACAATGAGCAGTTCTTC	CATYDPYNEQFF
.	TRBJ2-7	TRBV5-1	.	TGCGCCAGCAGCTTGGGGGGTTATTCCTACGAGCAGTACTTC	CASSLGGYSYEQYF
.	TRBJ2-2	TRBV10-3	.	TGTGCCATCAGTGTGGATCAGGGTTTCGGGGAGCTGTTTTTT	CAISVDQGFGELFF
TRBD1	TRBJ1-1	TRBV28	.	TGTGCCAGCAGTTCCACAGGGGCGCGGAAGGCTGAAGCTTTCTTT	CASSSTGARKAEAFF
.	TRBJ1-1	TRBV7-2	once	TGTGCCAGCAGCCCGGCGAAAGGGCCCAATGAAGCTTTCTTT	CASSPAKGPNEAFF
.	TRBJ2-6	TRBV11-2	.	TGTGCCAGCAGCTTAAACCGAGCGGGGGCCAACGTCCTGACTTTC	CASSLNRAGANVLTF
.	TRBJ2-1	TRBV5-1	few	TGCGCCAGCAGCCCGGAGGGGTCCGAGCAGTTCTTC	CASSPEGSEQFF
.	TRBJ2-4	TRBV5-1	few	TGCGCCAGCAGAGGCAGGGGAGGCAAAAACATTCAGTACTTC	CASRGRGGKNIQYF
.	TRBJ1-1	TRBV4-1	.	TGCGCCAGCAGCGGTTACCCGAGGGGGAACACTGAAGCTTTCTTT	CASSGYPRGNTEAFF
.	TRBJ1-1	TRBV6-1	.	TGTGCCAGCAGTGAAGCTGGTTGGGTAGCGGACACTGAAGCTTTCTTT	CASSEAGWVADTEAFF
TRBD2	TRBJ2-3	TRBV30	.	TGTGCCTGGAGTCTATTAGCGGGAGGGCGAGATACGCAGTATTTT	CAWSLLAGGRDTQYF
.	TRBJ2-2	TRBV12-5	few	TGTGCTAGTGGTTTGTTGGACAAGAACACCGGGGAGCTGTTTTTT	CASGLLDKNTGELFF
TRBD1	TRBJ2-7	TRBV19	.	TGTGCCAGTAGTATCGGACAGGGTGGCGAGCAGTACTTC	CASSIGQGGEQYF
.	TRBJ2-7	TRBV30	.	TGTGCCTGGAGTGTATACGGGAGCGCCTCTTCCTACGAGCAGTACTTC	CAWSVYGSASSYEQYF
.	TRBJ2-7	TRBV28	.	TGTGCCAGCAGGCCCCAGAGCTCCTACGAGCAGTACTTC	CASRPQSSYEQYF
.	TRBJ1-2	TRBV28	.	TGTGCCAGCAGTTCCCTGACAGTTCCGGGCTATGGCTACACCTTC	CASSSLTVPGYGYTF
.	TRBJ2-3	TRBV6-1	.	TGTGCCAGCAACCGGGCGGAAACAGATACGCAGTATTTT	CASNRAETDTQYF
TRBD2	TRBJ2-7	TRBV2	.	TGTGCCAGCAGGGGGGAGGGCATGGGAGAGCAGTACTTC	CASRGEGMGEQYF
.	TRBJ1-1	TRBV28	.	TGTGCCAGCAGTCTCAGTCTCACTGAAGCTTTCTTT	CASSLSLTEAFF
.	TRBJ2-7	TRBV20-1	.	TGCAGTGCTCTGGGTCTTTACGAGCAGTACTTC	CSALGLYEQYF
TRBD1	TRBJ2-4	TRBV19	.	TGTGCCAGTAGTAATACAGGGGGCCTAGCCAAAAACATTCAGTACTTC	CASSNTGGLAKNIQYF
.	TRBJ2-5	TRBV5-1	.	TGCGCCAGCAGCGGTTTTAACCCCACCCAAGAGACCCAGTACTTC	CASSGFNPTQETQYF
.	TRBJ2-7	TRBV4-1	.	TGCGCCAGCAGCCAAGAATTCGGTGTGGAAAACTACGAGCAGTACTTC	CASSQEFGVENYEQYF
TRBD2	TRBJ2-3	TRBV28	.	TGTGCCAGCGGGACTAGCGGGAGTGGCACAGATACGCAGTATTTT	CASGTSGSGTDTQYF
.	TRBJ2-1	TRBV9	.	TGTGCCAGCAGCCCAGGGGGGGGGACTACCGGCAATGAGCAGTTCTTC	CASSPGGGTTGNEQFF
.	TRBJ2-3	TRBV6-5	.	TGTGCCAGCAGTGATCGGGGAGATACGCAGTATTTT	CASSDRGDTQYF
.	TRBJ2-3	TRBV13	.	TGTGCCAGCAGCGTACTAGCCCCCGGTACGCAGTATTTT	CASSVLAPGTQYF
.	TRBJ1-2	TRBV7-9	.	TGTGCCAGGAGCTCCCCCCGGACTGAGAACTATGGCTACACCTTC	CARSSPRTENYGYTF
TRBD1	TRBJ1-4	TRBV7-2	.	TGTGCCAGCAGCTCAGGACAGGGTGATGAAAAACTGTTTTTT	CASSSGQGDEKLFF
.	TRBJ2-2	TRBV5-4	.	TGTGCCAGCAGCTTGGGTCGTTCGGGGAGGATAAGCACCGGGGAGCTGTTTTTT	CASSLGRSGRISTGELFF
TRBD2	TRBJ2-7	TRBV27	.	TGTGCCAGCATCCACCTGGGGACTAGCGGGAGGCAATACTTC	CASIHLGTSGRQYF
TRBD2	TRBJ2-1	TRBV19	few	TGTGCCAGTAGGACGACTAGCGGGGCCTACAATGAGCAGTTCTTC	CASRTTSGAYNEQFF
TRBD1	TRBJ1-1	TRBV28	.	TGTGCCAGCAGTACCATCGAGGCAACCCGGGACAGGGGCACTGAAGCTTTCTTT	CASSTIEATRDRGTEAFF